The rows below give T cell receptor beta chains drawn from one sample of a study of blood T cells in healthy people across ages. TCRdb re-analysed the 5' RACE reads in MiXCR, keeping a single row per CDR3 protein. The table shows some 710,000 distinct CDR3 sequences, with about 45% occurring only once. Sequences were obtained from blood. Receptors were obtained from a man older than 75 in good health. Each CDR3 is given with its conserved first and last residue. The D gene is left open where the match is weak. The listing skips clone size in some rows; elsewhere it reads once, few, many or a size class.

J	size	V	D	DNA	CDR3
TRBJ2-5	few	TRBV5-1	TRBD2	TGCGCCAGCAGCTTGGATAGCGGGAGGGCCGGTGAGACCCAGTACTTC	CASSLDSGRAGETQYF
TRBJ1-6	few	TRBV2	TRBD1	TGTGCCAGCAGCGCGGACAGGGCGGGAGCCTATTCACCCCTCCACTTT	CASSADRAGAYSPLHF
TRBJ2-7	few	TRBV6-7	-	TGTGCCAGCAGTCGATTAGACACCGACTACGAGCAGTACTTC	CASSRLDTDYEQYF
TRBJ2-7	-	TRBV12-3/TRBV12-4	-	TGTGCCAGCAGCCTAGACGGCACGCGTTACGAGCAGTACTTC	CASSLDGTRYEQYF
TRBJ2-3	-	TRBV7-9	-	TGTGCCGGCAGCTTAGCGGGTGGGACAGTCACAGATACGCAGTATTTT	CAGSLAGGTVTDTQYF
TRBJ1-6	-	TRBV9	-	TGTGCCAGCAGCGCACAGGGTGACGGGGATTCACCCCTCCACTTT	CASSAQGDGDSPLHF
TRBJ2-7	-	TRBV11-3	-	TGTGCCAGCAGCTTAGAGACCGGACCGCGCTACGAGCAGTACTTC	CASSLETGPRYEQYF
TRBJ2-5	-	TRBV6-6	-	TGTGCCAGCAGTTACTCATCCCAGCTCGATGAGCAGTACTTC	CASSYSSQLDEQYF
TRBJ2-7	-	TRBV20-1	-	TGCAGTGCCAGACCCCGGGACGGCAGCGATGAGCAGTACTTC	CSARPRDGSDEQYF
TRBJ2-1	-	TRBV27	-	TGTGCCAGCAGTATATCGTTTGCCGGGGGGCAGTTCTTC	CASSISFAGGQFF
TRBJ2-1	many	TRBV28	TRBD2	TGTGCCAGCAGCCCCGAGGGGGCTAGCGGGAGTTGGAATGAGCAGTTCTTC	CASSPEGASGSWNEQFF
TRBJ2-7	-	TRBV7-9	TRBD1	TGTGCCAGCAGCGGAATAGGGGACAGCGAAAGCGAGCAGTACTTC	CASSGIGDSESEQYF
TRBJ1-4	-	TRBV29-1	-	TGCAGCGTTGAGGTGGGCGGAAAACTGTTTTTT	CSVEVGGKLFF
TRBJ2-7	few	TRBV7-2	TRBD1	TGTGCCAGCAGCACGACAGGGGGCAATTACGAGCAGTACTTC	CASSTTGGNYEQYF
TRBJ2-7	-	TRBV12-3/TRBV12-4	-	TGTGCCAGCAGTCCGTCTGTCGACGAGCAGTACTTC	CASSPSVDEQYF
TRBJ2-7	-	TRBV28	-	TGTGCCACCCTCTCCAACAGCAACTACGAGCAGTACTTC	CATLSNSNYEQYF
TRBJ2-1	few	TRBV28	-	TGTGCCAGCAGTCTATGGGTGTGGAACAATGAGCAGTTCTTC	CASSLWVWNNEQFF
TRBJ2-7	-	TRBV20-1	-	TGCAGTGCTAGAGATCTCGGGCAGGGTATTGGCGAGCAGTACTTC	CSARDLGQGIGEQYF
TRBJ2-7	-	TRBV12-3/TRBV12-4	TRBD2	TGTGCCAGCAGTTTAAGGCGGGCGGGAGGGCCACACGAGCAGTACTTC	CASSLRRAGGPHEQYF
TRBJ2-3	-	TRBV9	TRBD2	TGTGCCAGCAGCGCTGGAGGCGGGAGCCCAGATACGCAGTATTTT	CASSAGGGSPDTQYF
TRBJ2-7	-	TRBV29-1	-	TGCAGCGTTGTCCGGGACAACTACGAGCAGTACTTC	CSVVRDNYEQYF
TRBJ2-4	-	TRBV28	-	TGTGCCAGCAGACCCTCTCTAGCCAAAAACATTCAGTACTTC	CASRPSLAKNIQYF
TRBJ1-4	few	TRBV29-1	TRBD1	TGCAGCGTTCAAGGGGGCGTTAATGAAAAACTGTTTTTT	CSVQGGVNEKLFF